Each of the 21 T cell receptor beta chains below was sequenced from the same sample in a study of blood T cell repertoires in COVID-19. Some clones are missing from TCRdb's copy, which holds only in-frame ones; the method was immunoSEQ multiplex PCR. The sample has just over 80,000 clones, around 89% seen once. The specimen sequenced was PBMCs or T cells enriched from blood (not recorded which). These receptors were collected from a woman aged 50 to 65 with acute COVID-19.

The chain joins TRBV12-5 to TRBJ2-5; D might be TRBD2 (6 bases). Germline lookup yields CDR1 LGHNT and CDR2 FRNRAP. The CDR3 sequence is 14 residues long. The V gene lost 5 bases and the J gene lost 0 bases, with 10 bases spanning the gap. The CDR3 loop reads CASGPGGYQETQYF. CDR3 DNA sequence: TGTGCTAGTGGTCCCGGGGGATACCAAGAGACCCAGTACTTC.

The genes are TRBV12-3 or TRBV12-4 and TRBJ2-7, with D possibly being TRBD1 (6 bases). The CDR3 runs 12 residues. V was shortened by 5 bases and J by 1 base, with 6 bases between the two germline ends. The CDR3 spells CASSTGSYEQYF. CDR3 DNA sequence: TGTGCCAGCAGTACAGGGTCCTACGAGCAGTACTTC.

This chain connects TRBV5-4 to TRBJ2-2; the match to TRBD1 covers 8 bases. Germline CDR1 is SGHNT and CDR2 is YYREEE (reference sequence). The CDR3 contains 15 residues. After removal of 4 bases from V and 2 bases from J, the junction contained 4 bases not matched to a gene. The CDR3 nucleotides read TGTGCCAGCAGCCGACAGGGGATAAACACCGGGGAGCTGTTTTTT. This encodes CASSRQGINTGELFF.

The genes are TRBV3-1 (or the pseudogene TRBV3-2) and TRBJ2-3; maybe TRBD2 (6 bases). This CDR3 region has 14 residues. Trimming left V 4 bases short and J 2 bases short, with 10 bases between. Germline CDR1 reads LGHDT; CDR2 reads YNNKEL (reference sequence). The CDR3 is CASSRRLVTDTQYF. The CDR3 DNA sequence: TGTGCCAGCAGCCGCCGACTAGTCACAGATACGCAGTATTTT.

Regarding this clone: The junction shows a germline mismatch at one end, possibly a read error. V is TRBV5-1 and J is TRBJ2-5, with 14 bases aligning to TRBD2. The germline V gene encodes CDR1 SGHRS and CDR2 YFSETQ. This CDR3 spans 18 amino acids. The CDR3 protein is CASSYLPGLAGVVQGIHF. The CDR3 nucleotides read TGCGCCAGCAGCTACTTACCGGGACTAGCGGGAGTTGTGCAGGGGATCCACTTC.

The sample holds a few counts of this clone. The chain links TRBV28 to TRBJ1-1, with 9 positions matching TRBD1. This CDR3 spans 15 amino acids. V lost 6 bases, J lost 4 bases, and 9 bases stayed unmatched. CDR1 is MDHEN, CDR2 SYDVKM, per germline. The CDR3 protein is CASRPTGGQGTEAFF. Written as DNA, the CDR3 is TGTGCCAGCAGACCGACAGGGGGGCAGGGCACTGAAGCTTTCTTT.

DNA for the CDR3: TGTGCCAGTAAATCGGACAGGGACTTCAACTATGGCTACACCTTC. This translates into CASKSDRDFNYGYTF. This sequence joins TRBV19 and TRBJ1-2; 8 nucleotides align to TRBD1. The CDR3 contains 15 residues. The J segment lost 2 bases and the V segment lost 7 bases, leaving 9 bases of the junction unmatched. Germline V gene data show CDR1 as LNHDA and CDR2 as SQIVND (reference sequence).

The chain uses TRBV19 and TRBJ2-1; 7 bases match TRBD2. Germline trimming cut 11 bases from V and 6 bases from J; bases unmatched to any gene: 16. CDR1 and CDR2 from the germline V gene are LNHDA and SQIVND (reference sequence). The CDR3 extends over 15 amino acids. The CDR3 coding sequence is TGTGCCTGCCAAGAGGTGGCGGGAGCCCGCAATGAGCAGTTCTTC. It specifies CACQEVAGARNEQFF.

The V gene is TRBV5-4, the J gene TRBJ2-7; 9 bases match TRBD2. The CDR3 sequence is 15 residues long. V gave up 4 bases and J gave up 3 bases; unmatched junction bases: 8. The germline gives CDR1 SGHNT, CDR2 YYREEE (reference sequence). The CDR3 nucleotides read TGTGCCAGCAGCGAAAAGGGGACTAGCTTCTACGAGCAGTACTTC. It yields the protein CASSEKGTSFYEQYF. Full variable domain (rest looked up from reference TRBV5-4 and TRBJ2-7): ETGVTQSPTHLIKTRGQQVTLRCSSQSGHNTVSWYQQALGQGPQFIFQYYREEENGRGNFPPRFSGLQFPNYSSELNVNALELDDSALYLCASSEKGTSFYEQYFGPGTRLTVT.

The rearrangement uses TRBV3-1 (or the pseudogene TRBV3-2) and TRBJ2-7; possible D gene TRBD2, 6 bases. This CDR3 has 14 residues. Looked up from germline, CDR1 is LGHDT and CDR2 is YNNKEL (reference sequence). Trimming cost V 6 bases and J 4 bases, with 16 bases left between them. CDR3 protein: CASRAGLGGYEQYF. CDR3 in DNA: TGTGCCAGCAGGGCCGGCCTCGGAGGGTACGAGCAGTACTTC.

This chain uses TRBV7-2 with TRBJ1-5; no clear D gene. The CDR3 is 15 residues long. V was trimmed by 5 bases and J by 2 bases, leaving 13 bases between them. Germline loops: CDR1 SGHTA, CDR2 FQGNSA. CDR3 in amino acids: CASSQVYSGNQPQHF. Written as DNA, the CDR3 is TGTGCCAGCAGCCAAGTCTACAGTGGCAATCAGCCCCAGCATTTT.

This clone turned up a few times. The chain carries TRBV6-5 and TRBJ2-1; 11 bases are shared with TRBD2. The CDR3 totals 14 residues. With 7 bases clipped from V and 8 bases from J, the junction kept 7 bases outside the gene matches. Germline values: CDR1 MNHEY, CDR2 SVGAGI. The CDR3 region has the DNA TGTGCCAGCAACCCTAGCGGGAGGTTACATGAGCAGTTCTTC. It specifies CASNPSGRLHEQFF.

CDR3 residues: CASSPDPQRSYEQYF. CDR3 bases: TGTGCCAGCAGCCCAGATCCCCAGCGCTCCTACGAGCAGTACTTC. The chain uses TRBV7-9 and TRBJ2-7; D unresolved. Trimming removed 5 bases at V and 0 bases at J, with 14 bases between. The CDR3 runs 15 residues. Looked up from germline, CDR1 is SEHNR and CDR2 is FQNEAQ (reference sequence).

V gene TRBV28 combines with J gene TRBJ2-5; TRBD1 aligns across 10 bases. From germline, CDR1 is MDHEN and CDR2 SYDVKM. V shed 3 bases, J shed 5 bases, and the junction held 6 bases outside the gene matches. The CDR3 consists of 15 residues. CDR3 sequence reads: CASSFQGTGDETQYF. The CDR3 DNA is TGTGCCAGCAGTTTCCAGGGGACAGGGGACGAGACCCAGTACTTC.

The chain uses TRBV30 and TRBJ2-1; 7 bases fit TRBD1. The J segment lost 1 base and the V segment lost 5 bases, leaving 2 bases of the junction unmatched. The CDR3 runs to 13 residues. Per germline, CDR1 GTSNPN and CDR2 SVGIG (reference sequence). Here the CDR3 reads CAWGRGSYNEQFF. The CDR3 DNA reads TGTGCCTGGGGCAGGGGGTCCTACAATGAGCAGTTCTTC.

This chain uses TRBV5-1 with TRBJ1-3; maybe TRBD1 (5 bases). Germline V lookup: CDR1 SGHRS, CDR2 YFSETQ. The CDR3 spans 16 residues. Trimming took off 0 bases at V and 2 bases at J, with 12 bases between the two ends. The CDR3 nucleotides read TGCGCCAGCAGCTTGGTTGGGACTCCGGCTGGAAACACCATATATTTT. It specifies CASSLVGTPAGNTIYF.

The table lists this clone with a few counts. This chain uses TRBV19 with TRBJ2-3; maybe TRBD1 (6 bases). The V gene's germline CDR1 is LNHDA and CDR2 SQIVND (reference sequence). V gave up 7 bases and J gave up 1 base, with 9 bases separating them. This CDR3 spans 13 amino acids. CDR3 loop: CASKNRGTDTQYF. The CDR3 DNA reads TGTGCCAGTAAGAACAGGGGCACAGATACGCAGTATTTT.

The chain is built from TRBV6-5 and TRBJ1-6, with D possibly TRBD1 on 5 matching bases. Deletions cut 9 bases from V and 8 bases from J, with 11 bases between. The CDR3 length is 12 residues. Germline V gene data show CDR1 as MNHEY and CDR2 as SVGAGI. CDR3 DNA sequence: TGTGCCAGTGACCAAGGGGATTCACCCCTCCACTTT. Its protein product is CASDQGDSPLHF.

V and J are TRBV4-2 and TRBJ1-6, with D perhaps matching TRBD1 (5 bases). The CDR3 extends over 14 amino acids. CDR1 and CDR2 from the germline V gene are LGHNA and YNFKEQ. The V end lost 3 bases, the J end lost 10 bases, and 13 bases lay between the germline ends. CDR3 coding DNA: TGTGCCAGCAGCCACGCGGTCCAGGGCTCACCCCTCCACTTT. Residues: CASSHAVQGSPLHF.

V and J are TRBV2 and TRBJ1-3; TRBD1 agrees at 7 bases. After removal of 6 bases from V and 2 bases from J, the junction contained 4 bases not matched to a gene. The length of the CDR3 is 14 residues. Germline lookup yields CDR1 SNHLY and CDR2 FYNNEI. CDR3 coding DNA: TGTGCCAGCAGCCCGACAGGGACTGGAAACACCATATATTTT. This translates into CASSPTGTGNTIYF.

The chain links TRBV5-1 to TRBJ1-1; the D is unclear. Germline V gives CDR1 SGHRS, CDR2 YFSETQ. Trimming removed 4 bases from V and 1 base from J, with 17 bases in between. The CDR3 is 16 residues long. The CDR3, as DNA: TGCGCCAGCAGCCCCTCCGGAGCAGCGTGGAACACTGAAGCTTTCTTT. This translates into CASSPSGAAWNTEAFF. Together with reference TRBV5-1 and TRBJ1-1, the CDR3 gives the full variable domain: KAGVTQTPRYLIKTRGQQVTLSCSPISGHRSVSWYQQTPGQGLQFLFEYFSETQRNKGNFPGRFSGRQFSNSRSEMNVSTLELGDSALYLCASSPSGAAWNTEAFFGQGTRLTVV.